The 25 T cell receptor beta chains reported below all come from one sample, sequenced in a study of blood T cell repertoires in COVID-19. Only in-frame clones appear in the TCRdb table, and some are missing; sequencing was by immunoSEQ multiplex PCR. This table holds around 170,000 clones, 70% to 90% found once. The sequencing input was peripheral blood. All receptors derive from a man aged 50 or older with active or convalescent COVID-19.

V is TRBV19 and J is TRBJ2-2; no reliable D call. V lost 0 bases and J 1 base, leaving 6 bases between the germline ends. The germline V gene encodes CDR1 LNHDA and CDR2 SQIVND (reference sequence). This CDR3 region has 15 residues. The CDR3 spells CASSIDGRNTGELFF. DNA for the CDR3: TGTGCCAGTAGTATAGATGGGCGGAACACCGGGGAGCTGTTTTTT.

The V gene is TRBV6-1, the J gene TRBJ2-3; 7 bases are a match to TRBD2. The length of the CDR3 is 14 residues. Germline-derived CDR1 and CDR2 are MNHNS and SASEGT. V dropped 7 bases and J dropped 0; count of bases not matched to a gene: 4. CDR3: CASTYSGSTDTQYF. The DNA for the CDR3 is TGTGCCAGCACCTATAGCGGGAGCACAGATACGCAGTATTTT.

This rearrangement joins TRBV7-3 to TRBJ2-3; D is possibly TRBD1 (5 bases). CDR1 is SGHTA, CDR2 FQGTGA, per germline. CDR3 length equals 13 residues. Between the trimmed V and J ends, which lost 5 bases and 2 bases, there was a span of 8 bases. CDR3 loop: CASSRQNTDTQYF. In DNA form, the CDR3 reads TGTGCCAGCAGCCGACAGAACACAGATACGCAGTATTTT.

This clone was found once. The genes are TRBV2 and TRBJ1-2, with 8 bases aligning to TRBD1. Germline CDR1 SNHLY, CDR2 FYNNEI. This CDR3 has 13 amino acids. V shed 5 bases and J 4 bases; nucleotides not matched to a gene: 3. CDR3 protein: CASSSDRGYGYTF. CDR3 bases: TGTGCCAGCAGTTCCGACAGGGGCTATGGCTACACCTTC. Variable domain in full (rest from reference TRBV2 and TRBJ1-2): EPEVTQTPSHQVTQMGQEVILRCVPISNHLYFYWYRQILGQKVEFLVSFYNNEISEKSEIFDDQFSVERPDGSNFTLKIRSTKLEDSAMYFCASSSDRGYGYTFGSGTRLTVV.

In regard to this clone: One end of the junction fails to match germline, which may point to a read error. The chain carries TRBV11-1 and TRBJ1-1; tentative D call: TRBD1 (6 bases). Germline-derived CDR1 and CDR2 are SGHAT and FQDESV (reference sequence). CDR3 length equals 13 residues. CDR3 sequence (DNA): TGTGCCAGCAGCCTAGCAGGGGACACTGAAGCTTTCTTT. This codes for CASSLAGDTEAFF.

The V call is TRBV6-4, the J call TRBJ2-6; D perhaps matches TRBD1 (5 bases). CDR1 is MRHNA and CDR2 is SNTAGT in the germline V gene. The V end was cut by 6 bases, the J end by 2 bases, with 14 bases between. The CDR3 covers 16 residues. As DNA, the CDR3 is TGTGCCAGCAGGCTGTATGGGGCGACTGGGGCCAACGTCCTGACTTTC. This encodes CASRLYGATGANVLTF.

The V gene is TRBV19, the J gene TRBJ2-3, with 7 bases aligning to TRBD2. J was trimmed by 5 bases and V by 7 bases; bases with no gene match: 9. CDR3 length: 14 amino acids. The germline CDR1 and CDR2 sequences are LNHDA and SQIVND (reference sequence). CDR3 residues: CASNTAGVQDTQYF. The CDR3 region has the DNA TGTGCCAGTAATACTGCGGGAGTACAAGATACGCAGTATTTT.

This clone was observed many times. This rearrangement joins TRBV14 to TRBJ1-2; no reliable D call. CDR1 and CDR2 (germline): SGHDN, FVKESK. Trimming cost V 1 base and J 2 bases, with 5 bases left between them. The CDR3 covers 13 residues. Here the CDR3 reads CASSQGVNYGYTF. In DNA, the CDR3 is TGTGCCAGCAGCCAAGGCGTCAACTATGGCTACACCTTC.

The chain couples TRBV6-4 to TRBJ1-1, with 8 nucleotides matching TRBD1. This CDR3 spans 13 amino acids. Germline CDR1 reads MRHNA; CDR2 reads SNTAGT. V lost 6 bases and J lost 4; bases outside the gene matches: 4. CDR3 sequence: CASSAGGSTEAFF. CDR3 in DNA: TGTGCCAGCAGCGCAGGGGGCTCCACTGAAGCTTTCTTT.

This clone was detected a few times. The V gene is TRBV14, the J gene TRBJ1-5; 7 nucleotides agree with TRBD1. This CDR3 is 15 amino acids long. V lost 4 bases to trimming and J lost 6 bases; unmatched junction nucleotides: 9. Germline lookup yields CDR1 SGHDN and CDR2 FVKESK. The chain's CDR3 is CASSLYDRVSQPQHF. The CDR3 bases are TGTGCCAGCAGCCTTTACGACAGGGTCAGTCAGCCCCAGCATTTT.

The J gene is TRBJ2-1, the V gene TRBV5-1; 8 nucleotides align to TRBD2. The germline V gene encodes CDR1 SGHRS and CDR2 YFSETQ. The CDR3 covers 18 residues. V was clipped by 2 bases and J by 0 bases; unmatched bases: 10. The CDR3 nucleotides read TGCGCCAGCAGCTTATCACCCGCTGGGACTAGCTCCTACAATGAGCAGTTCTTC. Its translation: CASSLSPAGTSSYNEQFF.

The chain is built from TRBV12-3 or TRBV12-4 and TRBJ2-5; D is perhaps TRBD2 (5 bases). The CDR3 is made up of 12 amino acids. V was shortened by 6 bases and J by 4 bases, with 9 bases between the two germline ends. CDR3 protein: CASSPRGETQYF. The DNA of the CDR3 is TGTGCCAGCAGCCCCCGGGGAGAGACCCAGTACTTC.

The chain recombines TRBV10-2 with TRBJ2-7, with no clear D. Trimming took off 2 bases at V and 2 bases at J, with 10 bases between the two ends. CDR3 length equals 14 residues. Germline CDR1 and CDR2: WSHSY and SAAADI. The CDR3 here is CASSEGLPPYEQYF. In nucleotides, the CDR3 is TGCGCCAGCAGTGAGGGGCTACCGCCCTACGAGCAGTACTTC.

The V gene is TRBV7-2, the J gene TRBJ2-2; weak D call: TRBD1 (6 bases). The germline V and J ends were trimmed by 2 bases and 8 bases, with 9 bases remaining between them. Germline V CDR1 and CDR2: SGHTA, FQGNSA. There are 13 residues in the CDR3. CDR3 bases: TGTGCCAGCAGCTTAAGGGGGACGGGGGAGCTGTTTTTT. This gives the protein CASSLRGTGELFF.

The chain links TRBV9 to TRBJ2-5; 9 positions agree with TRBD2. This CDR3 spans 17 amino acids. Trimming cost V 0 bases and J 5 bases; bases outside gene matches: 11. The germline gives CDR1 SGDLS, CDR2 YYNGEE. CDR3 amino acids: CASSVALAGGSMETQYF. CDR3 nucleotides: TGTGCCAGCAGCGTAGCTCTCGCGGGAGGGTCGATGGAGACCCAGTACTTC. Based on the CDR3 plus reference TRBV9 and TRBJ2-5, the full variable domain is DSGVTQTPKHLITATGQRVTLRCSPRSGDLSVYWYQQSLDQGLQFLIQYYNGEERAKGNILERFSAQQFPDLHSELNLSSLELGDSALYFCASSVALAGGSMETQYFGPGTRLLVL.

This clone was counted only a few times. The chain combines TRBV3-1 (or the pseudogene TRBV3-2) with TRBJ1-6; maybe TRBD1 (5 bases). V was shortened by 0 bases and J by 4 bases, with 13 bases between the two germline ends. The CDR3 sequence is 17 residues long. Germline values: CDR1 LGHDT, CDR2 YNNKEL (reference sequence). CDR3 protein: CASSQDGGLIYNSPLHF. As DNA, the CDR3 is TGTGCCAGCAGCCAAGATGGGGGGTTGATTTATAATTCACCCCTCCACTTT.

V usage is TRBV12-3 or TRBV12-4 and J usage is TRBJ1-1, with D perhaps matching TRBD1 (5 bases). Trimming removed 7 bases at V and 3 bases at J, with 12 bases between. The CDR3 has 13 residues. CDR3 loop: CASKRGWDTEAFF. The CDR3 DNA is TGTGCCAGCAAAAGGGGCTGGGACACTGAAGCTTTCTTT.

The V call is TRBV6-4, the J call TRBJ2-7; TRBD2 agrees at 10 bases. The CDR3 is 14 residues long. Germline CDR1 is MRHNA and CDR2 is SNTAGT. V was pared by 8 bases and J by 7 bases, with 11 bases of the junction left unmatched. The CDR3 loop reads CASGKAGGPKEQYF. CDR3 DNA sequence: TGTGCCAGCGGAAAAGCGGGGGGGCCGAAGGAGCAGTACTTC.

CDR3 bases: TGTGCCAGCAGCCCATGGACAGGCGGGGAGCTGTTTTTT. Translating it yields CASSPWTGGELFF. The V and J genes are TRBV5-4 and TRBJ2-2, with 7 nucleotides matching TRBD1. From germline, CDR1 is SGHNT and CDR2 YYREEE (reference sequence). The CDR3 sequence is 13 residues long. With 4 bases clipped from V and 7 bases from J, the junction kept 4 bases outside the gene matches.

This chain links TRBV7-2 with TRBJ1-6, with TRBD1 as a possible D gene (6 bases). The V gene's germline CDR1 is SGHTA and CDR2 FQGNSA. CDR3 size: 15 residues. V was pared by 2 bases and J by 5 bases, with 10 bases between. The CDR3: CASSLRSGDNSPLHF. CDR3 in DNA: TGTGCCAGCAGCTTAAGGTCAGGGGATAATTCACCCCTCCACTTT.

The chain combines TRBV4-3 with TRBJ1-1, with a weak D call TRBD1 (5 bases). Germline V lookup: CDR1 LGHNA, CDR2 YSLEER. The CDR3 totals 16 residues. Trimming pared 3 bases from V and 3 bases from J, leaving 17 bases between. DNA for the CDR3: TGCGCCAGCAGCCAGGGGCCGGGACTGGGGGACACTGAAGCTTTCTTT. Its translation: CASSQGPGLGDTEAFF.

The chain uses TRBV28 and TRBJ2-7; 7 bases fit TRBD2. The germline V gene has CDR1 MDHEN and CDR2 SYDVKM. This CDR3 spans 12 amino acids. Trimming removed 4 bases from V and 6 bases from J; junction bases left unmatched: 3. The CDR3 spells CASSWGGFEQYF. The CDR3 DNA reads TGTGCCAGCAGTTGGGGGGGGTTCGAGCAGTACTTC.

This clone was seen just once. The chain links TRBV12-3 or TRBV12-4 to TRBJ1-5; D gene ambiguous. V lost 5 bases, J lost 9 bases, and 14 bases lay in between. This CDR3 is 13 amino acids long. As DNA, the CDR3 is TGTGCCAGCAGTCCGTCCCTAAATGTGCCCCAGCATTTT. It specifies CASSPSLNVPQHF.

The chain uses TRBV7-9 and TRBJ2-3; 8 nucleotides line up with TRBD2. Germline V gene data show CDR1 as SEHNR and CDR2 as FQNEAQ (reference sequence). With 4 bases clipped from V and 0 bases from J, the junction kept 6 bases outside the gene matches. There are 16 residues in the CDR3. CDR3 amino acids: CASSSLSGASTDTQYF. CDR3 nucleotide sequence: TGTGCCAGCAGCTCCCTTAGCGGGGCGAGCACAGATACGCAGTATTTT.

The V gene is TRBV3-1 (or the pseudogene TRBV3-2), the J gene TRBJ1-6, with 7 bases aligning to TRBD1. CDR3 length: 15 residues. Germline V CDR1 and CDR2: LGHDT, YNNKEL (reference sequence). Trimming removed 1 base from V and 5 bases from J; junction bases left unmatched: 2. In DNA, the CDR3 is TGTGCCAGCAGCCAAGCCGGGACAGATAATTCACCCCTCCACTTT. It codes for CASSQAGTDNSPLHF.